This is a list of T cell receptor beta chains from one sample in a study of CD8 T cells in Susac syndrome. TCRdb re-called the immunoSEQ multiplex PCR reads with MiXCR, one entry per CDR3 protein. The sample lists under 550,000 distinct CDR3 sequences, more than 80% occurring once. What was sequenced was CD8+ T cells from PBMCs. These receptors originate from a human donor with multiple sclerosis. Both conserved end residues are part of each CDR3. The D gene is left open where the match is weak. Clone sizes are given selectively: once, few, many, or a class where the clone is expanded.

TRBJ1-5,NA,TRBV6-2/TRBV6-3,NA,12,TGTGCCAGCAGTAACCTTATTCAGCCCCAGCATTTT,CASSNLIQPQHF
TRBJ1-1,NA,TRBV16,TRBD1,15,TGTGCCAGCAGCCAATCGGGACAGGGATCCGCTGAAGCTTTCTTT,CASSQSGQGSAEAFF
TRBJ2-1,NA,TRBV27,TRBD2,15,TGTGCCAGCAGTTTTTGGACTAGTGGTAACAATGAGCAGTTCTTC,CASSFWTSGNNEQFF
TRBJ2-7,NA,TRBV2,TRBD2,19,TGTGCCAGCAGTATACCCGGGACTAGCGGGGTGTTATGGTCCTACGAGCAGTACTTC,CASSIPGTSGVLWSYEQYF
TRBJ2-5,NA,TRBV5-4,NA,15,TGTGCCAGCAGCTTGGGTGGGGGAGCTGGGGAGACCCAGTACTTC,CASSLGGGAGETQYF
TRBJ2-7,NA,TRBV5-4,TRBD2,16,TGTGCCAGCAGCCACATGACCGGACTAGCGGGACACGAGCAGTACTTC,CASSHMTGLAGHEQYF
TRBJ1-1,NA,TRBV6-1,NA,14,TGTGCCAGCAGCCCGTGGGGGGAGGAAACTGAAGCTTTCTTT,CASSPWGEETEAFF
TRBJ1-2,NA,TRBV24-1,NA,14,TGTGCCACCAGTGAGTCCCGCGGAAACTATGGCTACACCTTC,CATSESRGNYGYTF
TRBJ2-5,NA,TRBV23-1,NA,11,TGCGCCAGCAGTCCCGTAGAGACCCAGTACTTC,CASSPVETQYF
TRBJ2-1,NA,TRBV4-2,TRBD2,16,TGTGCCAGCAGCCGATTAGGGCGGGAGCGGAACAATGAGCAGTTCTTC,CASSRLGRERNNEQFF
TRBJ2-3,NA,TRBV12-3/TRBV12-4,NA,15,TGTGCCAGCAGCCGTACAGACCCTAGCACAGATACGCAGTATTTT,CASSRTDPSTDTQYF
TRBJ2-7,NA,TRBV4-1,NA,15,TGCGCCAGCAGCCAAGTATTCGGCTACCTCTACGAGCAGTACTTC,CASSQVFGYLYEQYF
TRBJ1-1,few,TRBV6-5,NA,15,TGTGCCAGCAGTTACGGGGGCGAATGGAACACTGAAGCTTTCTTT,CASSYGGEWNTEAFF
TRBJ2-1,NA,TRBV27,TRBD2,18,TGTGCCAGCAGTCTCCTATCTCGGGGGGAAGGATCCTACAATGAGCAGTTCTTC,CASSLLSRGEGSYNEQFF
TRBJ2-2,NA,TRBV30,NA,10,TGTGCCTGTTCCACCGGGGAGCTGTTTTTT,CACSTGELFF
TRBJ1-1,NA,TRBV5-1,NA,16,TGCGCCAGCAGCTCCGGGACAACAATGATAAACACTGAAGCTTTCTTT,CASSSGTTMINTEAFF
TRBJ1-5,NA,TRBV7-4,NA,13,TGTGCCAGCAGTTGCTTATCGGACCAGCCCCAGCATTTT,CASSCLSDQPQHF
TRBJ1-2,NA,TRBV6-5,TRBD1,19,TGTGCCAGCAGTTACATCTGGCAATCTGGGACAGGGGAAAAGGATGGCTACACCTTC,CASSYIWQSGTGEKDGYTF
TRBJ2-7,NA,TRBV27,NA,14,TGTGCCAGCAGTTTAGGCCTAGGGGTATACGAGCAGTACTTC,CASSLGLGVYEQYF
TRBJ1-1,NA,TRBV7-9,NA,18,TGTGCCAGCAGCCCTCCCCAAATCGAGGGGCCGAGGTCCACTGAAGCTTTCTTT,CASSPPQIEGPRSTEAFF
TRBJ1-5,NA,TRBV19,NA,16,TGTGCCAGTAGTACCGGGGGAACCTATAGCAATCAGCCCCAGCATTTT,CASSTGGTYSNQPQHF
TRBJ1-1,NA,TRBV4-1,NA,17,TGCGCCAGCAGCCAAGGAAAAGACAGCCCTTCGAACACTGAAGCTTTCTTT,CASSQGKDSPSNTEAFF
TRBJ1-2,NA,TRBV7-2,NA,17,TGTGCCAGCAGCTTAGCCTCCGGGACCGAGGACGGATATGGCTACACCTTC,CASSLASGTEDGYGYTF
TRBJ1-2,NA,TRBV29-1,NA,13,TGCAGCGGGGGATCCGGCGGGCTTCCCGGCTACACCTTC,CSGGSGGLPGYTF
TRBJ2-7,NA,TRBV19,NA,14,TGTGCCAGTAGTATTGATGGGGGGCTGGCCGAGCAGTACTTC,CASSIDGGLAEQYF
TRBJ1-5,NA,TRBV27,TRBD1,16,TGTGCCAGCAGTTTAGCAGGGGGCGCGAGCAATCAGCCCCAGCATTTT,CASSLAGGASNQPQHF
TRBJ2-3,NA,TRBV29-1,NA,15,TGCAGCGTTTCTGGGGATTCTGGCGGTGGGGATACGCAGTATTTT,CSVSGDSGGGDTQYF
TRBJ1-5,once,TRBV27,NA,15,TGTGCCAGCAGCATGTCAGAGGGCCTCTATCAGCCCCAGCATTTT,CASSMSEGLYQPQHF
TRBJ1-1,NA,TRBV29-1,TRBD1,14,TGCAGCGTTGTAGCAGGGGGAAGAAACACTGAAGCTTTCTTT,CSVVAGGRNTEAFF
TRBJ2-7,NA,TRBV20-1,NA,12,TGCAGTGCCTCAGACGGTGGCTACGAGCAGTACTTC,CSASDGGYEQYF
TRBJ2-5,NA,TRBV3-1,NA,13,TGTGCCAGCAGCCAAGCACAGCAAGAGACCCAGTACTTC,CASSQAQQETQYF
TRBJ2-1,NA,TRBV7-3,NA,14,TGTGCCAGCAGCTCGCCAGGTCCCCACAATGAGCAGTTCTTC,CASSSPGPHNEQFF